This T cell receptor (beta chain) was sequenced in a study of T cell changes during pregnancy in multiple sclerosis. V lost 3 bases to trimming and J lost 3 bases; unmatched junction nucleotides: 4. The germline gives CDR1 GTSNPN, CDR2 SVGIG (reference sequence). This CDR3 has 14 residues. Sequencing was performed with immunoSEQ multiplex PCR; in TCRdb, only in-frame clones are kept and a portion is missing. Of 35,000 to 45,000 clones listed, 93% are singletons. The TCR sequence derives from a female donor with multiple sclerosis, enrolled in a pregnancy study. The specimen comprised CD4+ T cells from peripheral blood mononuclear cells, sampled in the first trimester of pregnancy. This chain connects TRBV30 to TRBJ2-7, with 11 nucleotides matching TRBD2. In DNA form, the CDR3 reads TGTGCCTGGAGATTAGCGGGAGGGGGCTACGAGCAGTACTTC. Amino acid sequence: CAWRLAGGGYEQYF. Variable domain in full (rest from reference TRBV30 and TRBJ2-7): SQTIHQWPATLVQPVGSPLSLECTVEGTSNPNLYWYRQAAGRGLQLLFYSVGIGQISSEVPQNLSASRPQDRQFILSSKKLLLSDSGFYLCAWRLAGGGYEQYFGPGTRLTVT.